Shown below are 20 T cell receptor beta chains from a single sample sequenced in a study of CXCR3-negative and CXCR3-positive naive CD8 T cells. 5' RACE that incorporated UMI labels was used to prepare the TRB cDNA libraries. TCRdb reprocessed the 5' RACE reads and stores each CDR3 protein as one record, lacking DNA. In all, the sample yields about 23,000 distinct CDR3 sequences. Sequences were obtained from memory CD8+ T cells from blood. These receptors all come from a human donor in good health. Some clones in this sample may be carry-over from other donors' samples.

The rearrangement links TRBV9 to TRBJ2-2; the D call of TRBD2 rests on TCRdb alone, since no DNA is present to check it. CDR3 length: 12 amino acids. Looked up from germline, CDR1 is SGDLS and CDR2 is YYNGEE. CDR3 region: CASSERAGELFF.

Frequency places this clonotype as medium-sized. The rearrangement joins TRBV19 to TRBJ2-1; there is no DNA to check the TCRdb D call of TRBD1. CDR1 LNHDA and CDR2 SQIVND come from the germline V gene (reference sequence). The CDR3 loop spans 14 amino acids. The CDR3 is CASSIGAEYNEQFF.

This chain links TRBV7-2 with TRBJ1-5; TCRdb picks TRBD1, but there is no DNA to check that call. CDR1 and CDR2 from the germline V gene are SGHTA and FQGNSA. The CDR3 length is 12 residues. This CDR3 is CASSLQGKSQHF.

The chain is built from TRBV29-1 and TRBJ2-3; TCRdb's D gene call, TRBD1, goes unchecked for lack of DNA. Looked up from germline, CDR1 is SQVTM and CDR2 is ANQGSEA. The CDR3 covers 12 residues. The CDR3 reads CSVEGGTDTQYF.

The chain joins TRBV11-3 to TRBJ2-5; TCRdb names TRBD2, which stays unverified in the absence of DNA. CDR1 and CDR2 (germline): SGHNT, YENEEA. This CDR3 spans 16 amino acids. The CDR3: CASSPRLAGRQGAQYF.

The chain joins TRBV4-3 to TRBJ2-1; TCRdb reports TRBD2, a call that lacks DNA to check it against. The CDR3 runs 16 residues. The germline gives CDR1 LGHNA, CDR2 YSLEER. The chain's CDR3 is CASSQSTAGGYNEQFF.

The V gene is TRBV6-2 or TRBV6-3, the J gene TRBJ2-2; as DNA is missing, the TRBD2 call by TCRdb cannot be tested. The length of the CDR3 is 15 residues. The germline V gene encodes CDR1 MNHEY and CDR2 SVGEGT. The CDR3 is CASSSGGLNTGELFF.

This sequence joins TRBV20-1 and TRBJ2-1; absent DNA, TCRdb's TRBD1 call cannot be checked. The CDR3 has 13 residues. Germline V gene sequence: CDR1 DFQATT, CDR2 SNEGSKA (reference sequence). CDR3 sequence reads: CSARGEGDGEQFF.

The CDR3 is CATSLTTGTGVEKLFF. This sequence joins TRBV15 and TRBJ1-4; the TRBD1 assignment by TCRdb is unverifiable without DNA. CDR3 length: 16 residues. Germline V gives CDR1 LNHNV, CDR2 YYDKDF (reference sequence).

The V gene is TRBV11-2, the J gene TRBJ2-1; as DNA is missing, the TRBD1 call by TCRdb cannot be tested. Germline lookup yields CDR1 SGHAT and CDR2 FQNNGV. The CDR3 loop spans 14 amino acids. The CDR3 loop is CASSLDGWDPEQFF.

This chain joins TRBV29-1 and TRBJ2-5; absent DNA, TCRdb's TRBD1 call cannot be checked. Germline loops: CDR1 SQVTM, CDR2 ANQGSEA. The CDR3 runs to 14 residues. The CDR3 protein is CSVESGATGETQYF.

The chain joins TRBV9 to TRBJ1-4; TCRdb calls TRBD1, which cannot be checked without DNA. CDR1 SGDLS and CDR2 YYNGEE come from the germline V gene. The CDR3 length is 14 residues. The CDR3 is CASSLGQGALELFF.

The chain recombines TRBV12-3 or TRBV12-4 with TRBJ2-2; the D call of TRBD2 rests on TCRdb alone, since no DNA is present to check it. This CDR3 is 17 amino acids long. The CDR3 protein is CASSYYSGGASTGELFF.

Here the CDR3 reads CASSPGFNEQYF. This sequence joins TRBV12-3 or TRBV12-4 and TRBJ2-7; the D gene TCRdb calls, TRBD1, cannot be checked with no DNA. The CDR3 extends over 12 amino acids.

The V gene is TRBV7-7, the J gene TRBJ2-2; TCRdb lists TRBD1, though no DNA is available to test this call. Germline assignment: CDR1 SSHAT and CDR2 FNYEAQ (reference sequence). CDR3 size: 14 residues. The CDR3 loop is CASSSPLAAGELFF.

The chain uses TRBV11-1 and TRBJ2-7. Germline values: CDR1 SGHAT, CDR2 FQDESV (reference sequence). The CDR3 has 14 amino acids. CDR3 region: CASSSLVDGYEQYF.

The gene calls are TRBV29-1 and TRBJ1-1. Per the germline V gene, CDR1 is SQVTM and CDR2 is ANQGSEA. The CDR3 has 12 amino acids. CDR3 amino acids: CSVTLPDAEAFF.

The CDR3 loop reads CACSPTGDRVTDTQYF. The chain is built from TRBV5-1 and TRBJ2-3; TCRdb calls TRBD1, which cannot be checked without DNA. CDR1 and CDR2 from the germline V gene are SGHRS and YFSETQ. The CDR3 has 16 amino acids. Full variable domain (remainder filled in from reference TRBV5-1 and TRBJ2-3): KAGVTQTPRYLIKTRGQQVTLSCSPISGHRSVSWYQQTPGQGLQFLFEYFSETQRNKGNFPGRFSGRQFSNSRSEMNVSTLELGDSALYLCACSPTGDRVTDTQYFGPGTRLTVL.

The V and J genes are TRBV29-1 and TRBJ2-2; TCRdb's D call of TRBD1 is untestable without DNA. The CDR3 is made up of 17 amino acids. Germline V gene lookup returns CDR1 SQVTM and CDR2 ANQGSEA. The CDR3 loop is CSVEGDLEGVNTGELFF.

The chain carries TRBV5-1 and TRBJ2-3; TCRdb returns TRBD1, unconfirmable since there is no DNA. The CDR3 has 14 residues. Germline V gene lookup returns CDR1 SGHRS and CDR2 YFSETQ. The CDR3 reads CASSLEGGADTQYF.